A selection of T cell receptor beta chains follows, all from one sample in a study of yellow fever vaccine responses in identical twins. Via MiXCR, TCRdb re-called the RT-PCR reads, giving one row per CDR3 protein. The sample lists about 18,000 distinct CDR3 sequences; 61% were seen once. The specimen was T cells from blood (PBMCs), unsorted or a sorted subset (not recorded which), collected before or after yellow fever vaccination (not recorded which). The receptors come from a woman aged 18 to 35 who received the yellow fever vaccine. CDR3s include the opening cysteine and the closing phenylalanine or tryptophan. Each record gives: J gene, V gene, CDR3 protein.

j_call: TRBJ2-7
v_call: TRBV4-2
cdr3_aa: CASSQDASGSSYEQYF

j_call: TRBJ2-7
v_call: TRBV3-1
cdr3_aa: CASSQGWAATYEQYF

j_call: TRBJ2-1
v_call: TRBV7-9
cdr3_aa: CASSAQGNEQFF

j_call: TRBJ2-3
v_call: TRBV4-3
cdr3_aa: CASTLAGPTNPTDTQYF

j_call: TRBJ1-5
v_call: TRBV7-2
cdr3_aa: CASSSSTMAQHF

j_call: TRBJ2-3
v_call: TRBV29-1
cdr3_aa: CSVQFPYAGVATDTQYF

j_call: TRBJ1-1
v_call: TRBV20-1
cdr3_aa: CIGTANTEAFF

j_call: TRBJ2-1
v_call: TRBV11-1
cdr3_aa: CASSAGLAGSSYNEQFF

j_call: TRBJ2-2
v_call: TRBV6-4
cdr3_aa: CASSPGGTGELFF

j_call: TRBJ2-7
v_call: TRBV4-2
cdr3_aa: CASSQGTSYEQYF

j_call: TRBJ2-2
v_call: TRBV11-1
cdr3_aa: CASSLVQSWELFFF

j_call: TRBJ2-7
v_call: TRBV28
cdr3_aa: CASSPGLAGGYEQYF

j_call: TRBJ2-1
v_call: TRBV7-2
cdr3_aa: CASSLERQGASEQFF

j_call: TRBJ1-1
v_call: TRBV18
cdr3_aa: CASSPDTKNTEAFF

j_call: TRBJ2-1
v_call: TRBV28
cdr3_aa: CASRRLAGGREQFF

j_call: TRBJ2-2
v_call: TRBV6-1
cdr3_aa: CASSPTGGENTGELFF

j_call: TRBJ2-7
v_call: TRBV10-3
cdr3_aa: CAISGDRGSYEQYF

j_call: TRBJ2-1
v_call: TRBV29-1
cdr3_aa: CSVEGQGHYNEQFF

j_call: TRBJ2-7
v_call: TRBV29-1
cdr3_aa: CSVLTGGREQYF

j_call: TRBJ2-3
v_call: TRBV10-3
cdr3_aa: CAISYSGLAGGTTDTQYF

j_call: TRBJ2-7
v_call: TRBV6-1
cdr3_aa: CASSDLGTSGHSYEQYF

j_call: TRBJ2-5
v_call: TRBV12-3/TRBV12-4
cdr3_aa: CASSEQVSGETQYF

j_call: TRBJ2-6
v_call: TRBV10-3
cdr3_aa: CAISNDGRSSGANVLTF

j_call: TRBJ1-1
v_call: TRBV13
cdr3_aa: CASSFGPLENTEAFF

j_call: TRBJ2-4
v_call: TRBV20-1
cdr3_aa: CSAITSGGAKNIQYF

j_call: TRBJ1-1
v_call: TRBV10-3
cdr3_aa: CATRALNTEAFF

j_call: TRBJ1-6
v_call: TRBV18
cdr3_aa: CASSPPISGQPNPPLHF

j_call: TRBJ1-4
v_call: TRBV20-1
cdr3_aa: CSASAGANEKLFF